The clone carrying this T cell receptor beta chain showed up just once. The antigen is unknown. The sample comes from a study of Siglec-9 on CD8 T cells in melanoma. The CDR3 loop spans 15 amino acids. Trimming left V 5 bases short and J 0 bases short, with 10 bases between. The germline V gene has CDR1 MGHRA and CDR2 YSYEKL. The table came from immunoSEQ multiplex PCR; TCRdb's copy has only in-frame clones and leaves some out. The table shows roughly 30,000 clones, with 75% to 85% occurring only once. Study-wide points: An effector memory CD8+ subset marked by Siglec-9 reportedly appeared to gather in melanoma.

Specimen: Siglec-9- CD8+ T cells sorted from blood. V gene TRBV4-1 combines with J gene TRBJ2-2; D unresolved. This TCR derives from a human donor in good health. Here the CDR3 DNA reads TGCGCCAGCAGCGACACGGACCCGAACACCGGGGAGCTGTTTTTT. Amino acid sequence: CASSDTDPNTGELFF.